The sequence of this TCR beta chain was determined in a study of T cells in Graves' hyperthyroidism and ophthalmopathy. This clonotype was detected only a few times. What it recognizes is unknown. What was amplified from RNA transcripts were TCR beta CDR3 regions. TCR CDR3 regions were first amplified by RT-PCR with HTBI primers. TCRdb itself ran the multiplex PCR reads through MiXCR, one entry per CDR3 protein. In the table there are around 290,000 distinct CDR3 sequences, roughly an eighth of which are singletons. Study findings and constraints: Most expanded thyroid clonotypes above 0.001 also appeared in blood.

Material for sequencing was blood. The TCR originated in a woman between 35 and 50 years old with Graves' hyperthyroidism.

The CDR3 nucleotides are TGCGCCAGCACCCAGTCACCGAGGGATACGCAGTATTTT. Residues: CASTQSPRDTQYF. The V and J genes are TRBV5-1 and TRBJ2-3; the D is unclear. CDR3 length equals 13 residues. Germline loops: CDR1 SGHRS, CDR2 YFSETQ. V lost 6 bases and J 6 bases, leaving 14 bases between the germline ends.